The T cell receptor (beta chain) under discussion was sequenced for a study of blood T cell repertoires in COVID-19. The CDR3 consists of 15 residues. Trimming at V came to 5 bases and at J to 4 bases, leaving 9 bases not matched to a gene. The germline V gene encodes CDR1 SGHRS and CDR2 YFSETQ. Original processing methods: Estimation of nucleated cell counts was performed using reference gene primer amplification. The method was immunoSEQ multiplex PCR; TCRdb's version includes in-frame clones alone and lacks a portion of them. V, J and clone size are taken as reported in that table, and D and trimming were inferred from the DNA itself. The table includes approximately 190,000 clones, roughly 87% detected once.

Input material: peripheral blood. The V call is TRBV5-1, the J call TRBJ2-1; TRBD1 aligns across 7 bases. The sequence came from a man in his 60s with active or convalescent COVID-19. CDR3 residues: CASRTGVVQYNEQFF. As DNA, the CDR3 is TGCGCCAGCAGAACAGGGGTCGTACAGTACAATGAGCAGTTCTTC.